This T cell receptor (beta chain) derives from a study of CD8+CD57+ T cells in acquired aplastic anemia. TCR beta VDJ and CDR3 profiling used genomic DNA as template. TCRdb independently ran MiXCR on the reads; one entry per CDR3 protein. This sample has hundreds of thousands of distinct CDR3 sequences, with approximately 58% found just once. Germline CDR1 reads SGHTS; CDR2 reads YDEGEE. CDR3 length: 17 amino acids. V was clipped by 0 bases and J by 5 bases; unmatched bases: 9. By flow cytometry, patients selected for sequencing had shown an expansion of CD8+CD57+ cells. This clonotype was seen repeatedly, ten times or more.

The sample taken for sequencing was sorted CD4+, CD8+, or CD8+CD57+ T cells (not recorded which) from PBMCs. The chain links TRBV5-8 to TRBJ2-5, with 11 bases fitting TRBD2. The sequence was collected from a human donor with aplastic anemia. CDR3 protein: CASSLVWASGGYETQYF. Written as DNA, the CDR3 is TGTGCCAGCAGCTTGGTTTGGGCTAGCGGGGGGTATGAGACCCAGTACTTC.